This T cell receptor beta chain was captured by sequencing in a study of T cells in Graves' hyperthyroidism and ophthalmopathy. The CDR3 is made up of 13 amino acids. Germline CDR1 is MDHEN and CDR2 is SYDVKM. Trimming took 3 bases from V and 2 from J, leaving 8 bases between them. RNA transcripts were the template for amplifying TCR beta CDR3 regions. TCR CDR3 regions were first amplified by RT-PCR with HTBI primers. TCRdb re-called the multiplex PCR reads through MiXCR, storing one row per CDR3 protein. This sample has a few hundred thousand distinct CDR3 sequences, with roughly 15% found just once. The table lists this clonotype with many counts.

V is TRBV28 and J is TRBJ2-7; D ambiguous. Specimen: blood. The clonotype was recovered from a woman aged 40-49 years with Graves' hyperthyroidism that later progressed to Graves' ophthalmopathy. Here the CDR3 reads CASSFPSPYEQYF. DNA of the CDR3: TGTGCCAGCAGTTTCCCCTCCCCCTACGAGCAGTACTTC.